This T cell receptor beta chain was captured in a study of blood T cell repertoires in COVID-19. Assay: immunoSEQ multiplex PCR; the TCRdb copy retains only in-frame clones and omits some. The sample shows about 160,000 clones, 90% of them seen only once. The CDR3 has 13 residues. Germline values: CDR1 LGHNA, CDR2 YNFKEQ. V was pared by 0 bases and J by 9 bases, with 12 bases between. This clonotype was sampled from a man in his fifties or sixties with acute or convalescent COVID-19. Material: peripheral blood. This chain connects TRBV4-2 to TRBJ2-7; TRBD1 might be the D (5 bases). CDR3 coding DNA: TGTGCCAGCAGCCAAGAAAAGGGGATGGTGCAGTACGTC. Protein: CASSQEKGMVQYV.